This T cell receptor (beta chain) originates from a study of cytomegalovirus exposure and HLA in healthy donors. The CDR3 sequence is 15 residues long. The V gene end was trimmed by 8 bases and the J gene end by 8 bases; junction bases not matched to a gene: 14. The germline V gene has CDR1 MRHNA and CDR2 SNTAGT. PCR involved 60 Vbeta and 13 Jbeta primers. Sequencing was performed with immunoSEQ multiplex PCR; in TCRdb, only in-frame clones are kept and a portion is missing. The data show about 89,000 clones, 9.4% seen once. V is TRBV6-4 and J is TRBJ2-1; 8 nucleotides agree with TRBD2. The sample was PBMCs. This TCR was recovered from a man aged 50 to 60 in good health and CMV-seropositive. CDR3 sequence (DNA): TGTGCCAGCGGACAGAACGGGAGGGCCAGGGATGAGCAGTTCTTC. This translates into CASGQNGRARDEQFF.